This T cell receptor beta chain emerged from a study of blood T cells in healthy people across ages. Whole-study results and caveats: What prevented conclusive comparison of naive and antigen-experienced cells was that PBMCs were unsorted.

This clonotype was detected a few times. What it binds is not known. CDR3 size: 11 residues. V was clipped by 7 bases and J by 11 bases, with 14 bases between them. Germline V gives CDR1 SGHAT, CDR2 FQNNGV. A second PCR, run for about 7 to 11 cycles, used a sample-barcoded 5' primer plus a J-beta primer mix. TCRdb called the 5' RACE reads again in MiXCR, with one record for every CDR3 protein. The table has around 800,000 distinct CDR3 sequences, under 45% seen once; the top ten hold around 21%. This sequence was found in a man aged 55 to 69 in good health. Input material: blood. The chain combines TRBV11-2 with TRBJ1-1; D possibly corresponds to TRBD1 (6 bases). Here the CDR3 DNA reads TGTGCCAGCACCCAAACAGGGACGGCTTTCTTT. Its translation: CASTQTGTAFF.